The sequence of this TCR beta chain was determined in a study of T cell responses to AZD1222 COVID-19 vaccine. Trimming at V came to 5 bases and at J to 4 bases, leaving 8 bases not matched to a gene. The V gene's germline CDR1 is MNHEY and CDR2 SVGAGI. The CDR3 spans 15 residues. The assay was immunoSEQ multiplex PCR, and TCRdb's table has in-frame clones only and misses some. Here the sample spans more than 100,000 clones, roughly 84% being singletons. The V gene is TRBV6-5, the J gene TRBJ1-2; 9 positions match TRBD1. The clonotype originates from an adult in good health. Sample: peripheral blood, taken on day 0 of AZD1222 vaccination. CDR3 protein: CASSRGGTGSYGYTF. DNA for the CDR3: TGTGCCAGCAGTCGTGGGGGGACAGGGTCCTATGGCTACACCTTC.